These 9 T cell receptor beta chains came from one sample sequenced in a study of CD8+CD57+ T cells in acquired aplastic anemia. Using genomic DNA as the template, TCR beta VDJ and CDR3 profiling was carried out. TCRdb itself ran the reads through MiXCR, one entry per CDR3 protein. The sample records some 180,000 distinct CDR3 sequences, 45% to 50% being singletons. The specimen was sorted CD4+, CD8+, or CD8+CD57+ T cells (not recorded which) from PBMCs. These receptors were obtained from a human donor in good health.

This clonotype showed up many times. The rearrangement joins TRBV5-1 to TRBJ2-3; D perhaps matches TRBD1 (6 bases). This CDR3 has 15 amino acids. Trimming removed 4 bases from V and 5 bases from J, with 17 bases in between. In germline, CDR1 is SGHRS, CDR2 YFSETQ. The CDR3 spells CASSLGAARGDTQYF. DNA for the CDR3: TGCGCCAGCAGCCTGGGGGCCGCTAGGGGAGATACGCAGTATTTT.

The chain joins TRBV5-6 to TRBJ1-4, with D uncertain. The CDR3 spans 13 residues. From germline, CDR1 is SGHDT and CDR2 YYEEEE. V gave up 0 bases and J gave up 10 bases, with 10 bases separating them. The CDR3 is CASSLEGSGKLFF. CDR3 coding DNA: TGTGCCAGCAGCTTGGAAGGGTCCGGAAAACTGTTTTTT.

Many counts were recorded for this clonotype. CDR3 region: CASIWGGGTTDTQYF. CDR3 in DNA: TGTGCCAGCATTTGGGGGGGCGGAACCACAGATACGCAGTATTTT. This sequence joins TRBV6-5 and TRBJ2-3; a weak D match, TRBD2 (7 bases). Trimming removed 7 bases from V and 2 bases from J, with 16 bases in between. The germline gives CDR1 MNHEY, CDR2 SVGAGI. The CDR3 extends over 15 amino acids.

The sample holds many counts of this clonotype. V usage is TRBV20-1 and J usage is TRBJ2-1, with 7 bases aligning to TRBD2. J lost 3 bases, V lost 0 bases, and 8 bases had no gene match. The germline gives CDR1 DFQATT, CDR2 SNEGSKA (reference sequence). The CDR3 is 16 residues long. The CDR3 loop reads CSARDLSGTGYNEQFF. The CDR3 DNA is TGCAGTGCTAGAGATCTGAGCGGGACCGGCTACAATGAGCAGTTCTTC.

On this clonotype: One base away lies a much larger clone, so this may be a sequencing read error. The gene calls are TRBV28 and TRBJ1-6; D not certain. Germline CDR1 reads MDHEN; CDR2 reads SYDVKM. V was cut by 6 bases and J by 7 bases, with 16 bases left in between. The CDR3 runs to 15 residues. In nucleotides, the CDR3 is TGTGCCAGCAGCGGGGTGCAGGTTTACAATTCACCCCTCCACTTT. Its translation: CASSGVQVYNSPLHF.

With respect to this clonotype: A read error may produce the germline difference seen at one junction end. The chain has TRBV10-2 and TRBJ1-6; TRBD1 matches 7 bases. The CDR3 covers 15 residues. CDR1 is WSHSY and CDR2 is SAAADI in the germline V gene. The CDR3 DNA reads as TGCGCCATCAGTGGCCCCAGGGGGAACAATTCACCCCTCCACTTT. It yields the protein CAISGPRGNNSPLHF.

This clonotype was observed many times. The rearrangement uses TRBV20-1 and TRBJ2-7; 13 nucleotides match TRBD2. The CDR3 sequence is 14 residues long. V was clipped by 6 bases and J by 1 base; unmatched bases: 3. The germline gives CDR1 DFQATT, CDR2 SNEGSKA (reference sequence). CDR3 amino acids: CSAEGLAGSYEQYF. The CDR3 DNA is TGCAGTGCCGAGGGACTAGCGGGATCCTACGAGCAGTACTTC.

The rearrangement links TRBV24-1 to TRBJ2-1; D remains ambiguous. The CDR3 runs to 13 residues. V was clipped by 5 bases and J by 5 bases, with 9 bases between them. In germline, CDR1 is KGHDR, CDR2 SFDVKD. CDR3 amino acids: CATSVGLNNEQFF. CDR3 nucleotides: TGTGCCACCAGTGTGGGTCTCAACAATGAGCAGTTCTTC.

This chain connects TRBV6-1 to TRBJ2-7; D remains ambiguous. V lost 10 bases and J 2 bases, leaving 12 bases between the germline ends. The CDR3 runs to 12 residues. The germline gives CDR1 MNHNS, CDR2 SASEGT. In DNA form, the CDR3 reads TGTGCCACCTGGGATTCGCCCTACGAGCAGTACTTC. Its translation: CATWDSPYEQYF.